The 28 T cell receptor beta chains given below trace back to one sample, sequenced in a study of Ad26.COV2.S vaccination and SARS-CoV-2 variants. Some clones are missing from TCRdb's copy, which holds only in-frame ones; the method was immunoSEQ multiplex PCR. The table has about 350,000 clones, about 88% seen once. The treatment denotes: 15 to 20 received Ad26.COV2.S at low or high dose, single or two shots; roughly 5 received placebo; per-sample allocation not given. Material that was analyzed had been drawn on day 63 after the first vaccine or placebo injection. The sample in question was peripheral blood, obtained in a trial of Ad26.COV2.S vaccine versus placebo. Source of these receptors: a person aged 18-65 years who received the Ad26.COV2.S COVID-19 vaccine or a placebo.

V usage is TRBV5-4 and J usage is TRBJ2-7; TRBD2 agrees at 10 bases. CDR3 length: 16 residues. Per germline, CDR1 SGHNT and CDR2 YYREEE (reference sequence). After removal of 0 bases from V and 3 bases from J, the junction contained 6 bases not matched to a gene. CDR3 in amino acids: CASSLGGSGGFYEQYF. The CDR3 DNA reads as TGTGCCAGCAGCTTGGGTGGTAGCGGGGGGTTCTACGAGCAGTACTTC.

V is TRBV5-1 and J is TRBJ2-1, with 10 bases fitting TRBD2. J gave up 10 bases and V 1 base, and 5 bases lay outside the gene matches. Germline V gene data show CDR1 as SGHRS and CDR2 as YFSETQ. This CDR3 region has 14 residues. The chain's CDR3 is CASSLLAGGSEQFF. The CDR3 DNA sequence: TGCGCCAGCAGCTTGTTAGCGGGGGGCAGCGAGCAGTTCTTC.

The chain joins TRBV11-2 to TRBJ2-2, with 7 bases lining up with TRBD1. The ends lost 5 bases at V and 0 bases at J; junction bases unmatched: 6. The CDR3 length is 16 residues. Looked up from germline, CDR1 is SGHAT and CDR2 is FQNNGV. Here the CDR3 DNA reads TGTGCCAGCAGCAAGGAGACAGGGTCGAACACCGGGGAGCTGTTTTTT. It is translated as CASSKETGSNTGELFF.

J is TRBJ2-3 and V is TRBV4-3, with 7 positions matching TRBD1. Germline CDR1 and CDR2: LGHNA and YSLEER. The V and J ends lost 2 bases and 4 bases, in that order; junction bases with no gene match: 6. CDR3 length: 15 residues. The CDR3 here is CASSQTGTAADTQYF. CDR3 coding DNA: TGCGCCAGCAGCCAAACCGGGACAGCCGCAGATACGCAGTATTTT.

The chain couples TRBV14 to TRBJ2-7, with no clear D. V was pared by 0 bases and J by 6 bases, with 9 bases between. CDR1 and CDR2 from the germline V gene are SGHDN and FVKESK. CDR3 length equals 13 residues. In DNA, the CDR3 is TGTGCCAGCAGCCAAGAGTTAAGTGGCGAGCAGTACTTC. Translating gives CASSQELSGEQYF.

This chain links TRBV5-5 with TRBJ1-1; D gene unclear. The germline V and J ends were trimmed by 2 bases and 2 bases, with 7 bases remaining between them. From germline, CDR1 is SGHKS and CDR2 YYEKEE (reference sequence). The CDR3 is 13 amino acids. The CDR3 DNA is TGTGCCAGCAGCTTTTTGGCAAACACTGAAGCTTTCTTT. Protein sequence: CASSFLANTEAFF.

The chain uses TRBV6-2 or TRBV6-3 and TRBJ1-5, with 9 bases identical to TRBD1. V was clipped by 6 bases and J by 4 bases; unmatched bases: 13. CDR3 length equals 17 residues. The germline CDR1 and CDR2 sequences are MNHEY and SVGEGT. CDR3 loop: CASSPGQGPKRNQPQHF. The CDR3 region has the DNA TGTGCCAGCAGCCCCGGACAGGGGCCAAAGCGGAATCAGCCCCAGCATTTT.

The rearrangement uses TRBV27 and TRBJ2-3; no clear D. Germline values: CDR1 MNHEY, CDR2 SMNVEV (reference sequence). Trimming stripped 3 bases from V and 2 bases from J, with 6 bases between. The CDR3 has 13 amino acids. In DNA form, the CDR3 reads TGTGCCAGCAGTTTTCAAAACACAGATACGCAGTATTTT. Translated, it gives CASSFQNTDTQYF.

This chain connects TRBV27 to TRBJ1-1, with D perhaps TRBD1 (5 bases). This CDR3 spans 14 amino acids. The V gene's germline CDR1 is MNHEY and CDR2 SMNVEV (reference sequence). V lost 2 bases, J lost 0 bases, and 7 bases lay in between. This chain's CDR3 is CASSLTGMNTEAFF. CDR3 sequence (DNA): TGTGCCAGCAGTTTAACAGGCATGAACACTGAAGCTTTCTTT.

V is TRBV5-5 and J is TRBJ1-3; D is unclear. The CDR3 is made up of 16 amino acids. The germline gives CDR1 SGHKS, CDR2 YYEKEE (reference sequence). Between the trimmed V and J ends, which lost 4 bases and 2 bases, there was a span of 16 bases. Here the CDR3 DNA reads TGTGCCAGCAGCCCCGGAATCGGAGTTCCTGGAAACACCATATATTTT. This translates into CASSPGIGVPGNTIYF.

The gene calls are TRBV19 and TRBJ1-4; 8 nucleotides agree with TRBD1. CDR1 is LNHDA, CDR2 SQIVND, per germline (reference sequence). The CDR3 contains 15 residues. Trimming removed 3 bases from V and 6 bases from J; junction bases left unmatched: 6. CDR3 nucleotide sequence: TGTGCCAGTAGTATGGCCGGGACAGGCGATGAAAAACTGTTTTTT. Translating gives CASSMAGTGDEKLFF.

V and J are TRBV24-1 and TRBJ2-1; possibly TRBD2 for D (6 bases). The CDR3 is made up of 15 amino acids. Trimming shortened V by 4 bases and J by 0 bases, and 9 bases separated the two germline ends. Per germline, CDR1 KGHDR and CDR2 SFDVKD. The CDR3 region has the DNA TGTGCCACCAGTGACCCCGGGAGCTCCTACAATGAGCAGTTCTTC. This codes for CATSDPGSSYNEQFF.

The J gene is TRBJ2-1, the V gene TRBV4-3; 7 bases fit TRBD1. The V segment lost 0 bases and the J segment 7 bases; nucleotides outside the gene matches: 6. The germline CDR1 and CDR2 sequences are LGHNA and YSLEER. The CDR3 has 15 amino acids. This CDR3 reads CASSQELGQKNEQFF. CDR3 coding DNA: TGCGCCAGCAGCCAAGAATTGGGACAGAAGAATGAGCAGTTCTTC.

This chain connects TRBV5-1 to TRBJ1-1, with D perhaps TRBD1 (6 bases). V lost 0 bases and J 1 base, leaving 10 bases between the germline ends. The CDR3 loop spans 15 amino acids. Germline V gene lookup returns CDR1 SGHRS and CDR2 YFSETQ. For the CDR3, the DNA is TGCGCCAGCAGCTTGGGGGGGACAAAGAACACTGAAGCTTTCTTT. Translated: CASSLGGTKNTEAFF.

The chain is built from TRBV19 and TRBJ1-2, with D perhaps TRBD1 (5 bases). CDR3 length: 16 residues. The V end lost 2 bases, the J end lost 5 bases, and 18 bases lay between the germline ends. Looked up from germline, CDR1 is LNHDA and CDR2 is SQIVND (reference sequence). The CDR3 bases are TGTGCCAGTAGTATAATCGACAGCGCCTCACAATATGGCTACACCTTC. Amino acids: CASSIIDSASQYGYTF.

Regarding this clone: The junction shows a germline mismatch at one end, possibly a read error. This rearrangement joins TRBV13 to TRBJ1-2; D gene ambiguous. Germline CDR1 reads PRHDT; CDR2 reads FYEKMQ (reference sequence). The CDR3 totals 17 residues. CDR3 in amino acids: CASSLEGSRKANYGYTF. CDR3 nucleotides: TGTGCCAGCAGTTTAGAGGGCAGCAGAAAGGCTAACTATGGCTACACCTTC.

The gene calls are TRBV19 and TRBJ2-2; the D call may be TRBD1 or TRBD2 (7 bases each). Germline V gene sequence: CDR1 LNHDA, CDR2 SQIVND (reference sequence). CDR3 length: 16 residues. The V gene lost 6 bases and the J gene lost 3 bases, with 17 bases spanning the gap. CDR3 sequence (DNA): TGTGCCAGTAGGGATCAGGGGGGGCCCGACACCGGGGAGCTGTTTTTT. It translates to CASRDQGGPDTGELFF.

In DNA form, the CDR3 reads TGTGCCAGCAGTTTTAGTACGGGACTAGCGGGACTGCTGAATGAGCAGTTCTTC. Protein: CASSFSTGLAGLLNEQFF. V is TRBV27 and J is TRBJ2-1; 13 bases agree with TRBD2. This CDR3 region has 18 residues. V gave up 3 bases and J gave up 7 bases; unmatched junction bases: 12. Germline V CDR1 and CDR2: MNHEY, SMNVEV (reference sequence).

The rearrangement joins TRBV7-3 to TRBJ2-7; D may be TRBD1 (5 bases). The V end lost 5 bases, the J end lost 6 bases, and 11 bases lay between the germline ends. CDR1 and CDR2 (germline): SGHTA, FQGTGA. There are 12 residues in the CDR3. CDR3 sequence (DNA): TGTGCCAGCAGCGCAGGGTTGGGCGAGCAGTACTTC. This sequence encodes CASSAGLGEQYF. Supplemented by reference TRBV7-3 and TRBJ2-7, the full variable domain reads GAGVSQTPSNKVTEKGKYVELRCDPISGHTALYWYRQSLGQGPEFLIYFQGTGAADDSGLPNDRFFAVRPEGSVSTLKIQRTERGDSAVYLCASSAGLGEQYFGPGTRLTVT.

The rearrangement links TRBV11-2 to TRBJ2-1, with D unclear. Per germline, CDR1 SGHAT and CDR2 FQNNGV. The CDR3 is made up of 13 amino acids. The ends were cut back, 0 bases at V and 9 bases at J, with 9 bases in the middle. The chain's CDR3 is CASSLEGIGEQFF. DNA of the CDR3: TGTGCCAGCAGCTTAGAGGGGATTGGTGAGCAGTTCTTC. Complete variable domain (other parts from reference TRBV11-2 and TRBJ2-1): EAGVAQSPRYKIIEKRQSVAFWCNPISGHATLYWYQQILGQGPKLLIQFQNNGVVDDSQLPKDRFSAERLKGVDSTLKIQPAKLEDSAVYLCASSLEGIGEQFFGPGTRLTVL.

CDR3 amino acids: CASRPASPPNTEAFF. The CDR3 coding sequence is TGTGCCAGCAGACCAGCAAGTCCGCCGAACACTGAAGCTTTCTTT. The V gene is TRBV28, the J gene TRBJ1-1; D gene unclear. The CDR3 sequence is 15 residues long. CDR1 and CDR2 (germline): MDHEN, SYDVKM. Between the trimmed V and J ends, which lost 6 bases and 1 base, there was a span of 15 bases.

V usage is TRBV5-6 and J usage is TRBJ2-5; 9 positions agree with TRBD2. Unmatched junction bases numbered 9, after V lost 4 bases and J lost 2 bases. The CDR3 has 16 residues. Germline assignment: CDR1 SGHDT and CDR2 YYEEEE. The CDR3 sequence: CASSMTSGTEQETQYF. The CDR3 DNA follows: TGTGCCAGCAGCATGACTAGCGGAACCGAACAAGAGACCCAGTACTTC.

The chain carries TRBV4-3 and TRBJ1-1, with a tentative D call TRBD1 (6 bases). CDR3 size: 17 residues. V was shortened by 1 base and J by 6 bases, with 21 bases between the two germline ends. CDR1 and CDR2 (germline): LGHNA, YSLEER. DNA for the CDR3: TGCGCCAGCAGCCAAGCATACATTGGAAGGGGGGGGTCTGAAGCTTTCTTT. It encodes CASSQAYIGRGGSEAFF.

The chain is built from TRBV5-4 and TRBJ2-5, with D unclear. V lost 4 bases and J lost 5, with 15 bases in between. Germline V CDR1 and CDR2: SGHNT, YYREEE (reference sequence). CDR3 length equals 14 residues. This CDR3 is CASSPRVGWETQYF. CDR3 DNA: TGTGCCAGCAGCCCTCGGGTTGGGTGGGAGACCCAGTACTTC.

The table lists this clone with a count of one. The chain employs TRBV4-2 and TRBJ2-7; TRBD2 matches at 10 bases. CDR1 is LGHNA and CDR2 is YNFKEQ in the germline V gene. The CDR3 has 16 residues. The ends lost 0 bases at V and 4 bases at J; junction bases unmatched: 6. CDR3 coding DNA: TGTGCCAGCAGCCAAGAAACTAGCGGGGAGGCATACGAGCAGTACTTC. Translating it yields CASSQETSGEAYEQYF.

The J gene is TRBJ1-6, the V gene TRBV28; 9 bases align to TRBD1. Germline-derived CDR1 and CDR2 are MDHEN and SYDVKM. This CDR3 has 15 amino acids. With V trimmed by 7 bases and J by 7 bases, 8 bases remained unmatched. The chain's CDR3 is CASTPQGARNSPLHF. CDR3 coding DNA: TGTGCCAGCACCCCACAGGGGGCGCGGAATTCACCCCTCCACTTT. The variable domain in full, completed from reference TRBV28 and TRBJ1-6, reads DVKVTQSSRYLVKRTGEKVFLECVQDMDHENMFWYRQDPGLGLRLIYFSYDVKMKEKGDIPEGYSVSREKKERFSLILESASTNQTSMYLCASTPQGARNSPLHFGNGTRLTVT.

The chain combines TRBV4-3 with TRBJ1-6, with no clear D. With 0 bases removed from V and 7 bases from J, the gap between germline ends came to 10 bases. This CDR3 contains 15 residues. Germline assignment: CDR1 LGHNA and CDR2 YSLEER. The CDR3 spells CASSQDLGRNSPLHF. CDR3 coding DNA: TGCGCCAGCAGCCAAGATCTAGGGAGAAATTCACCCCTCCACTTT.

The rearrangement joins TRBV19 to TRBJ1-1, with D tentatively TRBD1 (6 bases). The ends were cut back, 5 bases at V and 3 bases at J, with 16 bases in the middle. CDR3 length equals 15 residues. Germline values: CDR1 LNHDA, CDR2 SQIVND (reference sequence). CDR3 amino acids: CASSLRDTRYTEAFF. In DNA form, the CDR3 reads TGTGCCAGTAGTCTCCGGGACACCCGGTACACTGAAGCTTTCTTT. Using reference TRBV19 and TRBJ1-1 for the parts outside the CDR3, the full variable domain is DGGITQSPKYLFRKEGQNVTLSCEQNLNHDAMYWYRQDPGQGLRLIYYSQIVNDFQKGDIAEGYSVSREKKESFPLTVTSAQKNPTAFYLCASSLRDTRYTEAFFGQGTRLTVV.